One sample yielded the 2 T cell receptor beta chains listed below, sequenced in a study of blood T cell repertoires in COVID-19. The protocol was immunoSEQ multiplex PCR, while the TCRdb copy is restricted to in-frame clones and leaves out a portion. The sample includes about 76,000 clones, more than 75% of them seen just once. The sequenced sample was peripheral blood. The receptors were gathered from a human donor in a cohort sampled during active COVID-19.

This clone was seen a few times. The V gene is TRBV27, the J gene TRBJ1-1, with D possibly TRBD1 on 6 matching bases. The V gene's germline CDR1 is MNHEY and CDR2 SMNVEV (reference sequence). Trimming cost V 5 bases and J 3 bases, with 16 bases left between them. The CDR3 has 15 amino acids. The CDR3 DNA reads TGTGCCAGCAGTCCCCACAGGGATTTGGACACTGAAGCTTTCTTT. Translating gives CASSPHRDLDTEAFF.

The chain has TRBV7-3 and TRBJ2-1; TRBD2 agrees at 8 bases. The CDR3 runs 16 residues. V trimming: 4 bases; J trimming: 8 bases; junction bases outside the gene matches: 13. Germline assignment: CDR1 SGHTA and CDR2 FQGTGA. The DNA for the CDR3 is TGTGCCAGCAGCTCGCCCCTCTTCGGGGGGGCAGATGAGCAGTTCTTC. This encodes CASSSPLFGGADEQFF. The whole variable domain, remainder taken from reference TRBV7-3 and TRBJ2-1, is GAGVSQTPSNKVTEKGKYVELRCDPISGHTALYWYRQSLGQGPEFLIYFQGTGAADDSGLPNDRFFAVRPEGSVSTLKIQRTERGDSAVYLCASSSPLFGGADEQFFGPGTRLTVL.